These 9 T cell receptor beta chains came from one sample sequenced in a study of OX40 agonist ivuxolimab in advanced cancers. Library construction relied on the immunoSEQ multiplex PCR assay. This immuneACCESS table, as held by TCRdb, lists in-frame sequences with V and J called but not all clones. Of the missing ones, under half trace to an unresolved V gene in checked studies; the others have no known cause. In this sample the table shows around 120,000 clones, approximately 92% of which occur a single time. The ten largest clones add up to roughly 0.59% of the sample. The sample here was CD4+ or CD8+ T cells sorted from blood, taken in a trial of the OX40 agonist ivuxolimab. The receptors originated from an adult with an advanced solid tumor such as melanoma, head and neck, liver or kidney cancer.

This rearrangement joins TRBV27 to TRBJ1-5; D possibly corresponds to TRBD1 (6 bases). V was trimmed by 5 bases and J by 3 bases, leaving 20 bases between them. This CDR3 region has 17 residues. The germline gives CDR1 MNHEY, CDR2 SMNVEV (reference sequence). The CDR3 here is CASSVTSSGVTNQPQHF. CDR3 DNA sequence: TGTGCCAGCAGTGTTACCTCTTCAGGGGTAACCAATCAGCCCCAGCATTTT.

This chain joins TRBV7-8 and TRBJ1-4; tentative D call: TRBD1 (6 bases). The V end lost 4 bases, the J end lost 5 bases, and 8 bases lay between the germline ends. The length of the CDR3 is 13 residues. The germline CDR1 and CDR2 sequences are SGHVS and FQNEAQ. The CDR3 is CASSSGQNEKLFF. The CDR3 DNA sequence: TGTGCCAGCAGCTCCGGACAGAATGAAAAACTGTTTTTT.

This clone came up once. The chain has TRBV18 and TRBJ1-1, with no clear D. The CDR3 has 14 amino acids. Germline V gives CDR1 KGHSH, CDR2 LQKENI. Trimming pared 3 bases from V and 2 bases from J, leaving 10 bases between. The CDR3 DNA sequence: TGTGCCAGCTCACCCCTGCACGGTAACACTGAAGCTTTCTTT. Protein: CASSPLHGNTEAFF.

This clone has a handful of counts. The chain combines TRBV19 with TRBJ1-6, with D unclear. The V gene's germline CDR1 is LNHDA and CDR2 SQIVND (reference sequence). Trimming stripped 6 bases from V and 6 bases from J, with 9 bases between. CDR3 length equals 13 residues. CDR3 sequence: CASRTALNSPLHF. The CDR3 bases are TGTGCCAGTAGGACGGCCCTTAATTCACCCCTCCACTTT. The full variable domain, in which reference TRBV19 and TRBJ1-6 provide the parts outside the CDR3, is DGGITQSPKYLFRKEGQNVTLSCEQNLNHDAMYWYRQDPGQGLRLIYYSQIVNDFQKGDIAEGYSVSREKKESFPLTVTSAQKNPTAFYLCASRTALNSPLHFGNGTRLTVT.

The genes are TRBV18 and TRBJ2-3; perhaps TRBD2 as D (6 bases). V was pared by 3 bases and J by 5 bases, with 18 bases between. Germline V gives CDR1 KGHSH, CDR2 LQKENI. The CDR3 is 16 amino acids. The CDR3 sequence is CASSPFVRGGGDTQYF. The CDR3 region has the DNA TGTGCCAGCTCACCGTTCGTGCGGGGTGGAGGAGATACGCAGTATTTT.

The rearrangement links TRBV5-1 to TRBJ2-1; 8 nucleotides line up with TRBD1. Germline trimming cut 4 bases from V and 6 bases from J; bases unmatched to any gene: 9. Germline CDR1 is SGHRS and CDR2 is YFSETQ. This CDR3 is built from 15 residues. The CDR3 loop is CASSIGTGISNEQFF. CDR3 sequence (DNA): TGCGCCAGCAGCATCGGGACAGGTATCTCCAATGAGCAGTTCTTC. The full variable domain, completed using reference TRBV5-1 and TRBJ2-1, is KAGVTQTPRYLIKTRGQQVTLSCSPISGHRSVSWYQQTPGQGLQFLFEYFSETQRNKGNFPGRFSGRQFSNSRSEMNVSTLELGDSALYLCASSIGTGISNEQFFGPGTRLTVL.

This clone was counted once. The V and J genes are TRBV19 and TRBJ2-3; 8 bases agree with TRBD2. CDR1 is LNHDA and CDR2 is SQIVND in the germline V gene (reference sequence). There are 15 residues in the CDR3. With V trimmed by 4 bases and J by 3 bases, 6 bases remained unmatched. The CDR3 nucleotides are TGTGCCAGTAGTAGTGGCGGGGGGTGGACAGATACGCAGTATTTT. Protein product: CASSSGGGWTDTQYF.

The rearrangement uses TRBV5-1 and TRBJ2-7; a possible D gene is TRBD1 (5 bases). Trimming left V 0 bases short and J 13 bases short, with 17 bases between. Germline V gives CDR1 SGHRS, CDR2 YFSETQ. This CDR3 is 13 amino acids long. CDR3 in amino acids: CASSLETGSSLYF. In nucleotides, the CDR3 is TGCGCCAGCAGCTTGGAAACAGGATCTTCGCTTTACTTC. Full variable domain (outside the CDR3, taken from reference TRBV5-1 and TRBJ2-7): KAGVTQTPRYLIKTRGQQVTLSCSPISGHRSVSWYQQTPGQGLQFLFEYFSETQRNKGNFPGRFSGRQFSNSRSEMNVSTLELGDSALYLCASSLETGSSLYFGPGTRLTVT.

The chain has TRBV7-2 and TRBJ2-3; perhaps TRBD2 as D (5 bases). CDR1 SGHTA and CDR2 FQGNSA come from the germline V gene. Trimming took 4 bases from V and 0 from J, leaving 11 bases between them. The CDR3 loop spans 15 amino acids. CDR3 region: CASSSLASSTDTQYF. The CDR3 DNA follows: TGTGCCAGCAGCTCGCTAGCTTCAAGCACAGATACGCAGTATTTT.